This T cell receptor (beta chain) was captured in a study of T cells after posttransplantation cyclophosphamide. Findings of the study overall: Later blood repertoires were often dominated by clones from the donor CD8+ memory compartment. After PTCy, TRB diversity resembled that of CNI/methotrexate controls. TRB overlap between skin or GI tissue T cells and blood was limited.

A marrow graft followed busulfan-fludarabine conditioning, with cyclophosphamide on days +3 and +4. The germline V and J ends were trimmed by 0 bases and 1 base, with 11 bases remaining between them. CDR1 SGDLS and CDR2 YYNGEE come from the germline V gene. CDR3 length: 15 amino acids. As concerns this clone: Its target is unknown.

Profiling relied on immunoSEQ multiplex PCR, and the TCRdb table lists in-frame clones only, not all of them. The sample has around 10,000 clones; 85% are singletons. Source: PBMCs, taken more than 1,700 days after allogeneic stem cell transplant with posttransplant cyclophosphamide. The TCR sequence derives from a female patient aged 45-65 years who received an allogeneic stem cell transplant from a related donor, was CMV-positive, and had no GVHD. The graft donor may have given rise to some T cells. This chain connects TRBV9 to TRBJ2-7; D may be TRBD1 (6 bases). The CDR3 spells CASSVGGRGSYEQYF. The CDR3 bases are TGTGCCAGCAGCGTAGGCGGCAGGGGATCCTACGAGCAGTACTTC.